The clone carrying this T cell receptor beta chain occurred a few times. These data belong to a study of tumor-infiltrating lymphocytes in oesophageal squamous cell carcinoma. TCRdb analysed the PCR reads with MiXCR anew, one entry per CDR3 protein. The sample lists approximately 12,000 distinct CDR3 sequences, around 56% occurring once. Trimming took off 1 base at V and 5 bases at J, with 8 bases between the two ends. The CDR3 is 13 amino acids. The V gene's germline CDR1 is SGHTA and CDR2 FQGNSA. Sequenced: esophageal tumor tissue. This TCR derives from a male donor with esophageal squamous cell carcinoma. The chain carries TRBV7-2 and TRBJ2-5; D is ambiguous. For the CDR3, the DNA is TGTGCCAGCAGCTTAGTGGGTAGGGAGACCCAGTACTTC. Translating gives CASSLVGRETQYF.